Below, one T cell receptor (beta chain) is given with its context. The CDR3 runs 15 residues. Germline V gene sequence: CDR1 LGHDT, CDR2 YNNKEL (reference sequence). The V end was cut by 4 bases, the J end by 0 bases, with 12 bases between. Profiling relied on immunoSEQ multiplex PCR, and the TCRdb table lists in-frame clones only, not all of them. Of about 250,000 clones in the sample, about 90% were seen once. This sample was taken from a study of blood T cell repertoires in COVID-19. V and J are TRBV3-1 (or the pseudogene TRBV3-2) and TRBJ1-2, with a weak D call TRBD1 (5 bases). The source material was peripheral blood. The receptor's source is a man older than 75 with acute or convalescent COVID-19. As DNA, the CDR3 is TGTGCCAGCAGCCTCCGACAGATAGCTAACTATGGCTACACCTTC. It is translated as CASSLRQIANYGYTF.